This entry concerns a single T cell receptor beta chain. This CDR3 is 14 amino acids long. Germline CDR1 and CDR2: SGHTA and FQGNSA. The V and J ends lost 0 bases and 3 bases respectively, with 9 bases between them. This entry belongs to a study of human thymus T cells. Thymic resections from corrective heart surgery supplied the tissue. Profiled with immunoSEQ multiplex PCR; TCRdb holds only in-frame clones, not every one. This table has about 120,000 clones, around 94% appearing once. Sequenced: thymus tissue. This receptor was identified in a boy under three years old with a congenital heart defect but otherwise immunologically healthy. The chain couples TRBV7-2 to TRBJ2-7; D gene unclear. The CDR3 DNA reads TGTGCCAGCAGCTTAGCCCCAAGGGTCTACGAGCAGTACTTC. This codes for CASSLAPRVYEQYF.